The clone carrying this T cell receptor beta chain was observed a few times. This sample stems from a study of T cell responses to AZD1222 COVID-19 vaccine. Clones were read by immunoSEQ multiplex PCR, and TCRdb kept only the in-frame ones, dropping some. The sample carries more than 150,000 clones, roughly 88% recorded once. Germline V CDR1 and CDR2: SGHVS, FNYEAQ. This CDR3 has 18 amino acids. V shed 0 bases and J 3 bases; nucleotides not matched to a gene: 9. The chain couples TRBV7-6 to TRBJ2-2; 8 nucleotides line up with TRBD1. The receptor was isolated from an adult in good health. Sequenced here: peripheral blood, sampled on day 0 of AZD1222 vaccination. DNA for the CDR3: TGTGCCAGCAGCTTAGCCCGTAGGGGGACAGGATACACCGGGGAGCTGTTTTTT. Protein: CASSLARRGTGYTGELFF.